This TCR beta chain was documented in a study of T cell responses to AZD1222 COVID-19 vaccine. Study results and limitations: Close to half of all spike-specific TCRs reportedly target regions of the variants that are unmutated. Spike was spanned by vaccine-associated CD4 TCRs, with dominance at 160-218 and 743-854. Donors skewed white British and female; clonal diversity was possibly underestimated.

Points on this clone: Its antigen is not known.

Libraries were prepared by immunoSEQ multiplex PCR; TCRdb keeps only in-frame clonotypes and omits some of them. This sample has fewer than 200,000 clones; around nine tenths occur once, and the top ten carry 2.6%. Per the germline V gene, CDR1 is LNHDA and CDR2 is SQIVND (reference sequence). CDR3 length: 13 amino acids. Trimming took off 8 bases at V and 5 bases at J, with 12 bases between the two ends. The gene calls are TRBV19 and TRBJ2-2; D possibly corresponds to TRBD2 (6 bases). This material consisted of peripheral blood, taken on day 0 of AZD1222 vaccination. This sequence was found in an adult in good health. For the CDR3, the DNA is TGTGCCAGTTCCTGGGGGGTGACCGGGGAGCTGTTTTTT. This translates into CASSWGVTGELFF.